This T cell receptor (beta chain) comes out of a study of CD8+CD57+ T cells in acquired aplastic anemia. Study information: Isolated CD4+ and CD8+ cells, once sorted, yielded DNA averaging around 3.3 ug. Healthy donor sequencing depth: 9.5 million to 10.8 million CD4+, approximately 11 million CD8+ reads. Regarding the study as a whole: In common between the patients and the controls were more than 25 CD8+ CDR3 sequences.

Genomic DNA, serving as template, underwent TCR beta VDJ and CDR3 profiling. TCRdb re-analysed the reads in MiXCR, keeping a single row per CDR3 protein. In the table there are some 200,000 distinct CDR3 sequences, 60% to 65% of which are singletons. Looked up from germline, CDR1 is LNHDA and CDR2 is SQIVND (reference sequence). Trimming cost V 3 bases and J 0 bases, with 18 bases left between them. The CDR3 extends over 18 amino acids. Concerning this clonotype: As yet, its antigen is unknown.

Specimen: sorted CD4+, CD8+, or CD8+CD57+ T cells (not recorded which) from PBMCs. V is TRBV19 and J is TRBJ1-5, with a weak D call TRBD1 (5 bases). The receptor's source is a human donor in good health. The CDR3 is CASSIGTSGWYSNQPQHF. In DNA form, the CDR3 reads TGTGCCAGTAGTATCGGGACTAGCGGGTGGTATAGCAATCAGCCCCAGCATTTT.